This T cell receptor beta chain was recovered during a study of blood T cell repertoires in COVID-19. Notes on this clone: Other DNA sequences in this specimen translate into the identical CDR3.

CDR1 is LGHDT and CDR2 is YNNKEL in the germline V gene (reference sequence). This CDR3 is 15 amino acids long. Trimming cost V 2 bases and J 5 bases, with 15 bases left between them. Authors' analysis steps: Researchers report that nucleated cell counts were estimated from reference gene primer amplification. Clones were read by immunoSEQ multiplex PCR, and TCRdb kept only the in-frame ones, dropping some. That table gives V, J and clone size, and the DNA gave D and trimming. The data show tens of thousands of clones, with 70% to 90% seen just once and 15% to 20% held by the top ten. This chain links TRBV3-1 (or the pseudogene TRBV3-2) with TRBJ1-2, with a weak D call TRBD1 (6 bases). The receptor was isolated from a woman in her sixties or seventies with acute or convalescent COVID-19. The sequenced material came from peripheral blood. The CDR3: CASSQYGGAGYGYTF. The CDR3 coding sequence is TGTGCCAGCAGCCAATACGGGGGGGCAGGGTATGGCTACACCTTC.